Included here is one TCR beta chain sequence, with context. Antigen unknown. The data stem from a study of cytotoxic CD8 clonotypes in ibrutinib-treated CLL. General study findings and limits: Clonality showed a rise at ibrutinib response that reversed toward baseline at progression. While tracking circulating CD8+ T-cell counts, baseline clonality exceeded that of age-matched healthy donors. With treatment, public clonotypes, which were uncommon, either contracted or remained stable.

TCRdb's table, derived via immunoSEQ multiplex PCR, lists solely in-frame clones and lacks some. The repertoire holds about 130,000 clones, with 70% to 90% as singletons. Trimming left V 7 bases short and J 4 bases short, with 20 bases between. Germline values: CDR1 MDHEN, CDR2 SYDVKM. This CDR3 is built from 15 residues. J is TRBJ2-7 and V is TRBV28; D possibly uses TRBD1 or TRBD2 (5 bases each). The clonotype was recovered from a human donor with chronic lymphocytic leukemia. Specimen: PBMCs, collected after 24 months of ibrutinib treatment. The CDR3 spells CASKKIAGRVYEQYF. The CDR3 DNA is TGTGCCAGCAAAAAGATTGCAGGGCGGGTGTACGAGCAGTACTTC.